These 10 T cell receptor beta chains originate from one sample sequenced in a study of shared clonotypes between healthy human individuals. The repertoire was sequenced with immunoSEQ multiplex PCR; TCRdb's copy has only in-frame clones and lacks some. The sample lists 2 million to 2.5 million clones, 85% to 95% occurring once. Material: naive CD4+ T cells from PBMCs. Subset indicated: CD45RA+ positively selected. The receptors derive from a young man in good health. Some clones in this sample may be carry-over from other donors' samples.

The DNA for the CDR3 is TGTGCCAGCGAGACTAGCGGGAACACCGGGGAGCTGTTTTTT. As protein: CASETSGNTGELFF. This chain connects TRBV2 to TRBJ2-2, with 9 bases identical to TRBD2. The CDR3 is 14 amino acids. V lost 8 bases and J lost 1; bases outside the gene matches: 2. Looked up from germline, CDR1 is SNHLY and CDR2 is FYNNEI.

This chain uses TRBV5-1 with TRBJ2-5; 15 positions match TRBD2. The trim removed 4 bases at V and 4 bases at J, leaving 5 bases unmatched. Germline V CDR1 and CDR2: SGHRS, YFSETQ. The CDR3 covers 16 residues. The CDR3 DNA reads TGCGCCAGCAGCCGGACTAGCGGGAGGGCCCTAGAGACCCAGTACTTC. Translated, it gives CASSRTSGRALETQYF.

The chain combines TRBV2 with TRBJ2-7; 7 bases align to TRBD1. The V segment lost 0 bases and the J segment 2 bases; nucleotides outside the gene matches: 7. In germline, CDR1 is SNHLY, CDR2 FYNNEI. The CDR3 consists of 16 residues. CDR3 sequence reads: CASSEAGTASAYEQYF. The CDR3 DNA reads TGTGCCAGCAGTGAAGCGGGGACAGCCTCAGCCTACGAGCAGTACTTC.

The chain recombines TRBV7-9 with TRBJ2-3; D is perhaps TRBD1 (6 bases). The germline gives CDR1 SEHNR, CDR2 FQNEAQ (reference sequence). Trimming removed 1 base from V and 0 bases from J, with 17 bases in between. This CDR3 has 18 amino acids. CDR3 nucleotides: TGTGCCAGCAGCTTAGTCAAGGGTTGGCAGGGGAGCACAGATACGCAGTATTTT. This sequence encodes CASSLVKGWQGSTDTQYF. The full variable domain, in which reference TRBV7-9 and TRBJ2-3 provide the parts outside the CDR3, is DTGVSQNPRHKITKRGQNVTFRCDPISEHNRLYWYRQTLGQGPEFLTYFQNEAQLEKSRLLSDRFSAERPKGSFSTLEIQRTEQGDSAMYLCASSLVKGWQGSTDTQYFGPGTRLTVL.

This clone has just a few counts. V and J are TRBV29-1 and TRBJ1-1, with D hard to call. The CDR3 loop spans 10 amino acids. The V end lost 7 bases, the J end lost 1 base, and 4 bases lay between the germline ends. Germline values: CDR1 SQVTM, CDR2 ANQGSEA. CDR3 DNA sequence: TGCAGCGGTTGGAACACTGAAGCTTTCTTT. It specifies CSGWNTEAFF.

V is TRBV30 and J is TRBJ2-3; the D is unclear. CDR3 length equals 15 residues. The ends were cut back, 3 bases at V and 7 bases at J, with 20 bases in the middle. Germline loops: CDR1 GTSNPN, CDR2 SVGIG (reference sequence). The CDR3 DNA reads TGTGCCTGGAGCATCGTCGTAGCTGGGCCTCATACGCAGTATTTT. The encoded protein is CAWSIVVAGPHTQYF.

This chain joins TRBV6-5 and TRBJ2-5; D is uncertain. Germline V gives CDR1 MNHEY, CDR2 SVGAGI. The V end was cut by 6 bases, the J end by 6 bases, with 17 bases between. The CDR3 is made up of 14 amino acids. CDR3 amino acids: CASRHRATVQTQYF. The CDR3 DNA reads TGTGCCAGCAGACACCGGGCCACAGTACAGACCCAGTACTTC.

This clone was seen only a few times. The chain couples TRBV5-4 to TRBJ1-2; TRBD1 might be the D (6 bases). Germline V gives CDR1 SGHNT, CDR2 YYREEE (reference sequence). Trimming cost V 4 bases and J 4 bases, with 11 bases left between them. CDR3 length: 13 residues. The CDR3 reads CASSPGGSYGYTF. The CDR3 DNA reads TGTGCCAGCAGCCCTGGGGGCTCCTATGGCTACACCTTC.

This clone was seen a single time. The chain carries TRBV7-9 and TRBJ2-3, with D perhaps TRBD2 (5 bases). The germline V and J ends were trimmed by 5 bases and 0 bases, with 15 bases remaining between them. Germline CDR1 SEHNR, CDR2 FQNEAQ (reference sequence). CDR3 size: 16 residues. The CDR3 DNA reads TGTGCCAGCAGCCAAGCGGTGCGGCTAAGCACAGATACGCAGTATTTT. Translated: CASSQAVRLSTDTQYF.

This chain joins TRBV29-1 and TRBJ2-2, with 9 bases identical to TRBD1. The trim removed 4 bases at V and 7 bases at J, leaving 4 bases unmatched. The CDR3 has 13 amino acids. CDR1 is SQVTM, CDR2 ANQGSEA, per germline. Written as DNA, the CDR3 is TGCAGCGTTGTACGACAGGGGGACGGGGAGCTGTTTTTT. Protein sequence: CSVVRQGDGELFF.